A single sample gave rise to the 14 T cell receptor beta chains below, sequenced in a study of identical twins. Via MiXCR, TCRdb re-called the 5' RACE reads, giving one row per CDR3 protein. The sample shows around 200,000 distinct CDR3 sequences, roughly a tenth of them seen only once. Sequencing input: memory (CD45RO+) T cells sorted from blood. These receptors all stem from a woman between 18 and 29 years old in good health.

The chain links TRBV12-3 or TRBV12-4 to TRBJ2-2; 13 nucleotides agree with TRBD2. This CDR3 contains 18 residues. Trimming removed 11 bases from V and 2 bases from J; junction bases left unmatched: 14. The CDR3 reads CAFSLRLAGGPNTGELFF. For the CDR3, the DNA is TGTGCCTTCAGTTTAAGACTAGCGGGGGGCCCTAACACCGGGGAGCTGTTTTTT.

The chain joins TRBV20-1 to TRBJ1-5; TRBD1 matches 7 bases. The CDR3 loop spans 13 amino acids. The J segment lost 2 bases and the V segment lost 6 bases, leaving 4 bases of the junction unmatched. Germline CDR1 DFQATT, CDR2 SNEGSKA (reference sequence). The CDR3 sequence: CSARGTGNQPQHF. CDR3 DNA: TGCAGTGCCAGGGGGACAGGCAATCAGCCCCAGCATTTT.

The genes are TRBV5-1 and TRBJ1-5, with 11 bases that match TRBD1. The CDR3 is 16 amino acids. V was pared by 4 bases and J by 7 bases, with 10 bases of the junction left unmatched. The V gene's germline CDR1 is SGHRS and CDR2 YFSETQ. CDR3 sequence: CASSLGTGGSGQPQHF. CDR3 nucleotides: TGCGCCAGCAGCCTAGGGACAGGGGGGTCTGGACAGCCCCAGCATTTT.

This clonotype occurred a few times. This chain links TRBV25-1 with TRBJ2-5; D uncertain. The CDR3 spans 14 residues. Germline V gene data show CDR1 as MGHDK and CDR2 as SYGVNS. The V end lost 7 bases, the J end lost 4 bases, and 16 bases lay between the germline ends. CDR3 amino acids: CASTRAEVGETQYF. The CDR3, as DNA: TGTGCCAGCACCCGGGCTGAGGTTGGAGAGACCCAGTACTTC.

The sample holds many counts of this clonotype. The rearrangement links TRBV7-9 to TRBJ1-1; 8 bases align to TRBD1. CDR3 size: 14 residues. From germline, CDR1 is SEHNR and CDR2 FQNEAQ (reference sequence). V gave up 3 bases and J gave up 1 base; unmatched junction bases: 1. CDR3 amino acids: CASSFGQGNTEAFF. In nucleotides, the CDR3 is TGTGCCAGCAGCTTCGGACAGGGGAACACTGAAGCTTTCTTT.

There are many counts of this clonotype. The chain employs TRBV5-1 and TRBJ2-3; no clear D. CDR1 is SGHRS, CDR2 YFSETQ, per germline. The CDR3 is made up of 15 amino acids. Between the trimmed V and J ends, which lost 0 bases and 4 bases, there was a span of 12 bases. CDR3 sequence reads: CASSLGNIGADTQYF. The CDR3 DNA reads as TGCGCCAGCAGCTTGGGCAACATTGGGGCAGATACGCAGTATTTT.

This clonotype turned up a few times. The chain is built from TRBV6-6 and TRBJ2-1; D is unresolved. The ends were cut back, 3 bases at V and 3 bases at J, with 6 bases in the middle. Germline assignment: CDR1 MNHNY and CDR2 SVGAGI (reference sequence). The CDR3 runs 13 residues. The CDR3 region has the DNA TGTGCCAGCAGTTATCGCGGCTACAATGAGCAGTTCTTC. This sequence encodes CASSYRGYNEQFF.

The chain joins TRBV5-1 to TRBJ2-5, with D perhaps matching TRBD1 (6 bases). The CDR3 runs 16 residues. Germline V gene sequence: CDR1 SGHRS, CDR2 YFSETQ. Trimming shortened V by 7 bases and J by 5 bases, and 24 bases separated the two germline ends. This chain's CDR3 is CASFSGVTGLVETQYF. In DNA form, the CDR3 reads TGCGCCAGCTTCAGTGGGGTCACAGGGCTCGTGGAGACCCAGTACTTC.

This clonotype has just a few counts. This chain connects TRBV15 to TRBJ2-7; 10 bases agree with TRBD1. J lost 2 bases, V lost 6 bases, and 7 bases had no gene match. Per the germline V gene, CDR1 is LNHNV and CDR2 is YYDKDF (reference sequence). CDR3 length: 15 residues. For the CDR3, the DNA is TGTGCCACCAGAAAGGACAGGGGGGACACCTACGAGCAGTACTTC. It is translated as CATRKDRGDTYEQYF.

This clonotype was observed a handful of times. V usage is TRBV7-8 and J usage is TRBJ1-2; 7 positions agree with TRBD1. The CDR3 runs to 14 residues. V dropped 5 bases and J dropped 4; count of bases not matched to a gene: 7. Germline V gene lookup returns CDR1 SGHVS and CDR2 FQNEAQ. The CDR3 region has the DNA TGTGCCAGCAGCACAGGACAGGAGCTCTATGGCTACACCTTC. Protein sequence: CASSTGQELYGYTF.

This clonotype was seen a few times. This chain joins TRBV11-3 and TRBJ2-1; weak D call: TRBD2 (7 bases). Germline V gene data show CDR1 as SGHNT and CDR2 as YENEEA. Trimming took off 2 bases at V and 7 bases at J, with 15 bases between the two ends. The CDR3 runs to 15 residues. Here the CDR3 reads CASSLYGLGGNEQFF. CDR3 coding DNA: TGTGCCAGCAGCTTATACGGACTAGGGGGGAATGAGCAGTTCTTC.

The chain has TRBV7-2 and TRBJ2-7; D possibly corresponds to TRBD2 (5 bases). V was clipped by 2 bases and J by 5 bases, with 10 bases between them. The germline V gene encodes CDR1 SGHTA and CDR2 FQGNSA. This CDR3 has 13 amino acids. In DNA form, the CDR3 reads TGTGCCAGCAGCTTAAGCGGATGGGACGAGCAGTACTTC. This codes for CASSLSGWDEQYF.

CDR3 nucleotides: TGTGCCAGCAGTGACCACTATGGCTACACCTTC. Translation gives CASSDHYGYTF. The rearrangement uses TRBV6-1 and TRBJ1-2, with no clear D. The germline V gene has CDR1 MNHNS and CDR2 SASEGT. The CDR3 has 11 residues. V lost 3 bases and J 3 bases, leaving 2 bases between the germline ends.

The rearrangement uses TRBV5-6 and TRBJ1-2; 7 positions agree with TRBD1. Germline CDR1 SGHDT, CDR2 YYEEEE. The CDR3 contains 15 residues. V was pared by 3 bases and J by 9 bases, with 14 bases of the junction left unmatched. The CDR3 region has the DNA TGTGCCAGCAGCTATGAACAGGGGTACATCCCTCGCTACACCTTC. Encoded protein: CASSYEQGYIPRYTF.